This TCR beta chain was identified in a study of blood T cell repertoires in COVID-19. Looking at the study overall: COVID-19 samples, acute and convalescent, were from the United States, Italy and Spain. In each case, the material was cDNA or gDNA derived from T cells, B-cell-depleted T cells, or PBMCs.

In the authors' workflow: Reference gene primer amplification yielded estimated nucleated cell counts. Libraries were prepared by immunoSEQ multiplex PCR; TCRdb keeps only in-frame clonotypes and omits some of them. The V and J calls and clone size were taken over from that table, and D and trimming were inferred from the DNA. The sample lists around 130,000 clones, around 86% occurring once. This TCR derives from a man aged 35 to 55 with active or convalescent COVID-19. The material sequenced was peripheral blood.

CDR3: CASSDRALAKNIQYF. The CDR3 nucleotides read TGTGCCAGTTCCGACAGGGCACTAGCCAAAAACATTCAGTACTTC. J is TRBJ2-4 and V is TRBV19, with 7 positions matching TRBD1. Germline V gene lookup returns CDR1 LNHDA and CDR2 SQIVND (reference sequence). V shed 8 bases and J 0 bases; nucleotides not matched to a gene: 7. The CDR3 is 15 residues long.